This record looks at one TCR beta chain sequence and its context. Its specificity is unknown. Oncomine TCR Beta short-read sequencing was applied to DNA from cultured CD4+ T cells. After culture, CD4+ T cells served as the source for genomic DNA extraction. TCRdb independently ran MiXCR on the PCR reads; one entry per CDR3 protein. This sample carries 10,000 to 15,000 distinct CDR3 sequences, about 74% of them seen once, and the ten largest clones take around 29%. These data belong to a study of vaccination and CD4 T cells after COVID-19. V was pared by 5 bases and J by 3 bases, with 10 bases between. CDR3 length: 13 amino acids. Germline CDR1 is MNHNS and CDR2 is SASEGT. Treatment in this sample: 10-day PBMC culture with coronavirus spike peptide pools or control peptides (ViraFEST assay).

The sequenced sample consisted of CD4+ T cells from blood, cultured in vitro. The sequence was collected from a human donor who had recovered from COVID-19. The chain links TRBV6-1 to TRBJ1-1; no definite D call. The CDR3 loop is CASSLWRDTEAFF. The CDR3 DNA sequence: TGTGCCAGCAGTCTTTGGCGGGACACTGAAGCTTTCTTT.